The present TCR beta chain was sequenced within a study of shared clonotypes between healthy human individuals. For the study at large: The donor group consisted of a couple of women and three men, aged 18 to 49.

CDR1 is SGDLS, CDR2 YYNGEE, per germline. With 1 base removed from V and 1 base from J, the gap between germline ends came to 9 bases. The CDR3 runs to 15 residues. Naive CD8 cells, CD45RO-negative and positively selected for CCR7, excluded terminally differentiated effector memory CD45RA+ cells. Several immunoSEQ 96-well plates shared each subset's DNA, each plate a replicate. Some clones are missing from TCRdb's copy, which holds only in-frame ones; the method was immunoSEQ multiplex PCR. The table lists around 1.9 million clones, approximately 94% of them singletons. For this clone: Other DNA sequences of this sample code for an identical CDR3.

V gene TRBV9 combines with J gene TRBJ1-3; the D gene is possibly TRBD1 (6 bases). The sequencing sample was made of naive CD8+ T cells from PBMCs. The TCR sequence derives from a man aged 18-30 years in good health. Some clones in this sample may be carry-over from other donors' samples. CDR3 region: CASSVLGGSGNTIYF. The CDR3 nucleotides are TGTGCCAGCAGCGTACTAGGGGGTTCTGGAAACACCATATATTTT. Together with reference TRBV9 and TRBJ1-3, the CDR3 gives the full variable domain: DSGVTQTPKHLITATGQRVTLRCSPRSGDLSVYWYQQSLDQGLQFLIQYYNGEERAKGNILERFSAQQFPDLHSELNLSSLELGDSALYFCASSVLGGSGNTIYFGEGSWLTVV.